This TCR beta chain was captured by sequencing in a study of spatial heterogeneity in lung cancer. About the research overall: A total of approximately 69 untreated early-stage non-small cell lung cancer patients served as donors. PBMC samples from follow-up, when available, were sequenced at a median of roughly two years post-resection.

Every TCR cDNA molecule bore its own unique molecular identifier. Each CDR3 protein gets one entry after TCRdb re-called the 5' RACE reads with MiXCR. The data show around 110,000 distinct CDR3 sequences, roughly an eighth seen once. Time point defined: blood at routine non-recurrence follow-up after resection. Tumor, nontumor lung or frozen PBMC supplied whole RNA, sequenced without sorting. Sequenced here: PBMCs, sampled at follow-up. The sequence was obtained from a male donor with early-stage non-small cell lung cancer.

For the CDR3, the DNA is TGTGCCAGCAGTGAATATGGGGGCGATAGGGAGACCCAGTACTTC. Protein product: CASSEYGGDRETQYF. This sequence joins TRBV25-1 and TRBJ2-5; maybe TRBD1 (6 bases). The CDR3 totals 15 residues. V lost 0 bases, J lost 5 bases, and 13 bases lay in between. Germline V gives CDR1 MGHDK, CDR2 SYGVNS.